Below, 30 T cell receptor beta chains from the same sample are listed, as sequenced in a study of blood T cell repertoires in COVID-19. This table comes from immunoSEQ multiplex PCR, and its TCRdb copy is limited to in-frame clones, with some not included. The table lists about 130,000 clones, approximately 88% of them singletons, with around 10% in the top ten. The specimen sequenced was peripheral blood. These TCRs come from a man aged 45-65 years with acute or convalescent COVID-19.

This clone was seen once. The J gene is TRBJ1-6, the V gene TRBV30; D gene uncertain. The V gene lost 2 bases and the J gene lost 6 bases, with 11 bases spanning the gap. There are 14 residues in the CDR3. Germline-derived CDR1 and CDR2 are GTSNPN and SVGIG (reference sequence). In DNA form, the CDR3 reads TGTGCCTGGAGTCTGCGAGATCGTAATTCACCCCTCCACTTT. It yields the protein CAWSLRDRNSPLHF.

This chain connects TRBV10-2 to TRBJ2-5; D is perhaps TRBD1 (5 bases). Germline V CDR1 and CDR2: WSHSY, SAAADI. V lost 9 bases and J 2 bases, leaving 13 bases between the germline ends. There are 13 residues in the CDR3. The CDR3 region is CASIRGSQETQYF. Here the CDR3 DNA reads TGCGCCAGTATTAGGGGCTCGCAAGAGACCCAGTACTTC.

The rearrangement uses TRBV6-6 and TRBJ1-3; D unresolved. Between the trimmed V and J ends, which lost 4 bases and 5 bases, there was a span of 9 bases. The CDR3 length is 13 residues. Germline values: CDR1 MNHNY, CDR2 SVGAGI (reference sequence). CDR3 in DNA: TGTGCCAGCAGTTCTATCGGGAGAAACACCATATATTTT. Translated: CASSSIGRNTIYF.

The V gene is TRBV5-1, the J gene TRBJ1-1; 7 positions match TRBD1. CDR1 and CDR2 (germline): SGHRS, YFSETQ. The CDR3 length is 18 residues. V shed 2 bases and J 0 bases; nucleotides not matched to a gene: 13. The CDR3 spells CASSFARQGGSMNTEAFF. CDR3 sequence (DNA): TGCGCCAGCAGCTTTGCCAGGCAGGGGGGCAGCATGAACACTGAAGCTTTCTTT. Based on the CDR3 plus reference TRBV5-1 and TRBJ1-1, the full variable domain is KAGVTQTPRYLIKTRGQQVTLSCSPISGHRSVSWYQQTPGQGLQFLFEYFSETQRNKGNFPGRFSGRQFSNSRSEMNVSTLELGDSALYLCASSFARQGGSMNTEAFFGQGTRLTVV.

This clone was recorded only once. The chain has TRBV2 and TRBJ2-1; 9 bases are a match to TRBD1. Losses at the gene ends were 5 bases for V and 2 bases for J; bases not matched to a gene: 4. This CDR3 is 15 amino acids long. Per the germline V gene, CDR1 is SNHLY and CDR2 is FYNNEI. DNA for the CDR3: TGTGCCAGCAGTTTCCGGGACAGGGCCTACAATGAGCAGTTCTTC. Translated: CASSFRDRAYNEQFF.

This chain joins TRBV28 and TRBJ2-7; 10 bases line up with TRBD2. CDR3 length: 16 residues. Trimming took 4 bases from V and 3 from J; bases not matched to a gene: 9. Germline V gene sequence: CDR1 MDHEN, CDR2 SYDVKM. In DNA form, the CDR3 reads TGTGCCAGCAGTTCCTCTAGCGGGAGAGGCCTCTACGAGCAGTACTTC. Its translation: CASSSSSGRGLYEQYF.

This rearrangement joins TRBV3-1 (or the pseudogene TRBV3-2) to TRBJ2-7; TRBD1 matches at 9 bases. With 5 bases clipped from V and 2 bases from J, the junction kept 4 bases outside the gene matches. The CDR3 has 14 residues. CDR1 is LGHDT and CDR2 is YNNKEL in the germline V gene (reference sequence). CDR3 sequence reads: CASSNRDRAYEQYF. Here the CDR3 DNA reads TGTGCCAGCAGCAACCGGGACAGGGCCTACGAGCAGTACTTC.

The rearrangement uses TRBV5-4 and TRBJ2-5, with 9 bases lining up with TRBD1. The CDR3 runs 15 residues. V shed 4 bases, J shed 6 bases, and the junction held 10 bases outside the gene matches. Per germline, CDR1 SGHNT and CDR2 YYREEE (reference sequence). The CDR3 sequence is CASSPRVGQGQTQYF. The CDR3 DNA reads TGTGCCAGCAGCCCCAGGGTGGGACAGGGACAGACCCAGTACTTC.

This chain links TRBV6-6 with TRBJ1-5; 9 bases map to TRBD1. The germline gives CDR1 MNHNY, CDR2 SVGAGI (reference sequence). Trimming took 2 bases from V and 3 from J; bases not matched to a gene: 2. This CDR3 comprises 15 residues. The DNA of the CDR3 is TGTGCCAGCAGTTACGGGACAGGGATCAATCAGCCCCAGCATTTT. Protein: CASSYGTGINQPQHF.

This clone was found a few times. The chain links TRBV5-1 to TRBJ1-1; D is unclear. Germline loops: CDR1 SGHRS, CDR2 YFSETQ. This CDR3 is built from 15 residues. Trimming removed 3 bases from V and 5 bases from J, with 17 bases in between. The CDR3 region is CASSSIGEGVTEAFF. The CDR3 coding sequence is TGCGCCAGCAGCTCGATTGGGGAGGGTGTAACTGAAGCTTTCTTT. Full variable domain (missing parts from reference TRBV5-1 and TRBJ1-1): KAGVTQTPRYLIKTRGQQVTLSCSPISGHRSVSWYQQTPGQGLQFLFEYFSETQRNKGNFPGRFSGRQFSNSRSEMNVSTLELGDSALYLCASSSIGEGVTEAFFGQGTRLTVV.

This chain links TRBV2 with TRBJ1-1, with a possible D match to TRBD1 (5 bases). V lost 6 bases, J lost 1 base, and 9 bases lay in between. Germline V CDR1 and CDR2: SNHLY, FYNNEI. The CDR3 is 13 residues long. Here the CDR3 reads CASSDDRNTEAFF. The CDR3 DNA reads as TGTGCCAGCAGCGACGACAGGAACACTGAAGCTTTCTTT.

This chain connects TRBV7-2 to TRBJ1-1, with 8 bases matching TRBD1. Trimming removed 3 bases from V and 0 bases from J; junction bases left unmatched: 3. CDR1 and CDR2 (germline): SGHTA, FQGNSA. This CDR3 spans 15 amino acids. In DNA form, the CDR3 reads TGTGCCAGCAGCTTCACGGACAGGGTGAACACTGAAGCTTTCTTT. Its protein is CASSFTDRVNTEAFF.

The J gene is TRBJ1-6, the V gene TRBV5-1; TRBD1 is a possible D gene (5 bases). V gave up 2 bases and J gave up 8 bases, with 11 bases separating them. The CDR3 has 14 residues. Germline values: CDR1 SGHRS, CDR2 YFSETQ. CDR3 sequence: CASSFRGEDSPLHF. CDR3 sequence (DNA): TGCGCCAGCAGCTTTCGGGGGGAAGATTCACCCCTCCACTTT.

CDR3 sequence (DNA): TGTGCCAGCAGTCCCACTGACAGGACCGCTTACGGTCAGCCCCAGCATTTT. Translating it yields CASSPTDRTAYGQPQHF. The J gene is TRBJ1-5, the V gene TRBV28; D may be TRBD1 (6 bases). Trimming pared 5 bases from V and 6 bases from J, leaving 23 bases between. Germline V gene lookup returns CDR1 MDHEN and CDR2 SYDVKM. CDR3 length equals 17 residues. The variable domain in full, completed from reference TRBV28 and TRBJ1-5, reads DVKVTQSSRYLVKRTGEKVFLECVQDMDHENMFWYRQDPGLGLRLIYFSYDVKMKEKGDIPEGYSVSREKKERFSLILESASTNQTSMYLCASSPTDRTAYGQPQHFGDGTRLSIL.

This sequence joins TRBV29-1 and TRBJ2-3; D is unclear. This CDR3 has 14 residues. V lost 1 base to trimming and J lost 2 bases, with 10 bases between them. Looked up from germline, CDR1 is SQVTM and CDR2 is ANQGSEA. The CDR3: CSVEGAPFTDTQYF. CDR3 nucleotide sequence: TGCAGCGTTGAAGGCGCACCATTCACAGATACGCAGTATTTT.

The V call is TRBV27, the J call TRBJ1-6, with a tentative D call TRBD1 (5 bases). Per the germline V gene, CDR1 is MNHEY and CDR2 is SMNVEV (reference sequence). The CDR3 has 13 amino acids. Trimming took 4 bases from V and 10 from J, leaving 11 bases between them. In nucleotides, the CDR3 is TGTGCCAGCAGTTCCCGGCCAGGGTCACCCCTCCACTTT. Protein product: CASSSRPGSPLHF.

The chain is built from TRBV10-3 and TRBJ2-3, with a weak D call TRBD2 (6 bases). V shed 2 bases and J shed 9 bases, with 12 bases lying between them. In germline, CDR1 is ENHRY, CDR2 SYGVKD. This CDR3 has 13 amino acids. The CDR3 bases are TGTGCCATCAGTGAGCTCTTCCGGGAGACGCAGTATTTT. Amino acid sequence: CAISELFRETQYF.

The chain combines TRBV10-3 with TRBJ2-1; no firm D call. V lost 3 bases and J lost 3, with 9 bases in between. In germline, CDR1 is ENHRY, CDR2 SYGVKD. CDR3 length: 14 amino acids. CDR3: CAISDVRSYNEQFF. The CDR3 nucleotides read TGTGCCATCAGTGATGTTCGCAGCTACAATGAGCAGTTCTTC.

This clone was found a few times. The rearrangement joins TRBV28 to TRBJ1-2; a possible D gene is TRBD1 (5 bases). The CDR3 covers 13 residues. Per germline, CDR1 MDHEN and CDR2 SYDVKM. Trimming removed 4 bases from V and 4 bases from J, with 10 bases in between. CDR3 loop: CASSYGGVYGYTF. The CDR3, as DNA: TGTGCCAGCAGTTACGGGGGAGTCTATGGCTACACCTTC.

A few counts support this clone. The genes are TRBV15 and TRBJ1-2; TRBD1 aligns across 7 bases. The CDR3 runs to 15 residues. V trimming: 8 bases; J trimming: 4 bases; junction bases outside the gene matches: 13. Per the germline V gene, CDR1 is LNHNV and CDR2 is YYDKDF (reference sequence). As DNA, the CDR3 is TGTGCCACCCATAGACCCGGGACAGTCTCCTATGGCTACACCTTC. Protein: CATHRPGTVSYGYTF.

The chain uses TRBV6-5 and TRBJ1-5; 9 bases match TRBD1. The germline gives CDR1 MNHEY, CDR2 SVGAGI. V lost 10 bases to trimming and J lost 5 bases; unmatched junction nucleotides: 6. The CDR3 loop spans 13 amino acids. The CDR3 DNA reads TGTGCCACAGCCGACAGGGGGTATCAGCCCCAGCATTTT. Translation gives CATADRGYQPQHF.

The V and J genes are TRBV5-1 and TRBJ2-5, with D possibly being TRBD2 (6 bases). The V end was cut by 2 bases, the J end by 1 base, with 12 bases between. CDR1 and CDR2 from the germline V gene are SGHRS and YFSETQ. The CDR3 covers 15 residues. DNA of the CDR3: TGCGCCAGCAGCTTTGGCCGGGGGACCCAAGAGACCCAGTACTTC. Amino acids: CASSFGRGTQETQYF.

V and J are TRBV29-1 and TRBJ1-1; 8 positions match TRBD1. Germline CDR1 is SQVTM and CDR2 is ANQGSEA. With 6 bases clipped from V and 1 base from J, the junction kept 4 bases outside the gene matches. The CDR3 is 13 amino acids. CDR3 DNA: TGCAGCGTCCTAGGACAGGGGAACACTGAAGCTTTCTTT. Protein sequence: CSVLGQGNTEAFF.

The chain uses TRBV5-1 and TRBJ2-7; TRBD2 aligns across 8 bases. The V segment lost 4 bases and the J segment 5 bases; nucleotides outside the gene matches: 14. Per the germline V gene, CDR1 is SGHRS and CDR2 is YFSETQ. The CDR3 runs to 16 residues. The CDR3 DNA follows: TGCGCCAGCAGCATGAGCGGGAGCCCTCTCCTGAACGAGCAGTACTTC. This sequence encodes CASSMSGSPLLNEQYF.

This clone was observed a few times. The chain joins TRBV9 to TRBJ1-2, with 10 bases aligning to TRBD1. The germline V gene encodes CDR1 SGDLS and CDR2 YYNGEE. J lost 7 bases, V lost 0 bases, and 15 bases had no gene match. CDR3 length: 18 amino acids. CDR3 nucleotides: TGTGCCAGCAGCGTAGGGGGACAGGGGAGGAGAAGTGGAGGTGGCTACACCTTC. Encoded protein: CASSVGGQGRRSGGGYTF.

The chain combines TRBV5-1 with TRBJ1-6; D is possibly TRBD1 (6 bases). The CDR3 contains 16 residues. Germline lookup yields CDR1 SGHRS and CDR2 YFSETQ. V was clipped by 0 bases and J by 7 bases, with 14 bases between them. The CDR3 is CASSLGTVPGNSPLHF. DNA of the CDR3: TGCGCCAGCAGCTTGGGGACAGTTCCGGGAAATTCACCCCTCCACTTT. The full variable domain, with the rest looked up from reference TRBV5-1 and TRBJ1-6, is KAGVTQTPRYLIKTRGQQVTLSCSPISGHRSVSWYQQTPGQGLQFLFEYFSETQRNKGNFPGRFSGRQFSNSRSEMNVSTLELGDSALYLCASSLGTVPGNSPLHFGNGTRLTVT.

This clone was recorded once. The genes are TRBV19 and TRBJ1-1, with D possibly being TRBD1 (5 bases). Trimming pared 5 bases from V and 4 bases from J, leaving 17 bases between. This CDR3 has 15 amino acids. CDR1 is LNHDA, CDR2 SQIVND, per germline (reference sequence). The CDR3 spells CASSFSPLQVTEAFF. Written as DNA, the CDR3 is TGTGCCAGTAGTTTTTCCCCTTTACAGGTCACTGAAGCTTTCTTT.

The V call is TRBV5-1, the J call TRBJ1-1; no clear D gene. Germline lookup yields CDR1 SGHRS and CDR2 YFSETQ. V was pared by 1 base and J by 8 bases, with 15 bases between. The CDR3 extends over 14 amino acids. For the CDR3, the DNA is TGCGCCAGCAGCTTGAAGGTTTTCGGAGAGGAAGCTTTCTTT. The encoded protein is CASSLKVFGEEAFF.

V usage is TRBV2 and J usage is TRBJ1-4, with 9 bases that match TRBD1. The junction had 9 bases not matched to a gene; V was cut back by 6 bases and J by 4 bases. The CDR3 sequence is 16 residues long. Germline CDR1 and CDR2: SNHLY and FYNNEI. The chain's CDR3 is CASRARGTGINEKLFF. The CDR3 coding sequence is TGTGCCAGCAGGGCGAGGGGGACAGGGATTAATGAAAAACTGTTTTTT. Drawing the rest from reference TRBV2 and TRBJ1-4, the complete variable domain is EPEVTQTPSHQVTQMGQEVILRCVPISNHLYFYWYRQILGQKVEFLVSFYNNEISEKSEIFDDQFSVERPDGSNFTLKIRSTKLEDSAMYFCASRARGTGINEKLFFGSGTQLSVL.

This clone turned up a few times. The chain has TRBV5-1 and TRBJ2-7; 9 nucleotides align to TRBD2. The V segment lost 0 bases and the J segment 0 bases; nucleotides outside the gene matches: 4. Germline V gene data show CDR1 as SGHRS and CDR2 as YFSETQ. The length of the CDR3 is 16 residues. The CDR3 loop reads CASSLAGREGSYEQYF. The CDR3 nucleotides are TGCGCCAGCAGCTTGGCAGGGCGGGAGGGCTCCTACGAGCAGTACTTC.